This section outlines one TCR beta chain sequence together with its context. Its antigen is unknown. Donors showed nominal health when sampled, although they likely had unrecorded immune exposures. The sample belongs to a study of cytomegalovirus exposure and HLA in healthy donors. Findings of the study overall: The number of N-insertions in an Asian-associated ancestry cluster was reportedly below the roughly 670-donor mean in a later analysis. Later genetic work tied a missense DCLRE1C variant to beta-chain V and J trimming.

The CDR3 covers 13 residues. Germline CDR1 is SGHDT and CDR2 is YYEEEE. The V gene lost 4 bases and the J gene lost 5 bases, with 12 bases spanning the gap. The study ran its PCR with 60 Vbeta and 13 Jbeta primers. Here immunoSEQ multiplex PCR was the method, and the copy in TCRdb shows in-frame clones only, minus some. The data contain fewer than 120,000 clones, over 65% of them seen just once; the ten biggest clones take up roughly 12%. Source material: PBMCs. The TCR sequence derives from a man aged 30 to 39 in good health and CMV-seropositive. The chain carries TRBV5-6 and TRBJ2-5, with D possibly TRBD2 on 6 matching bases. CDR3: CASSPDAGETQYF. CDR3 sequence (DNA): TGTGCCAGCAGCCCGGACGCGGGGGAGACCCAGTACTTC.